This T cell receptor beta chain originates from a study of cytomegalovirus exposure and HLA in healthy donors. This CDR3 is built from 13 residues. V lost 8 bases and J 5 bases, leaving 13 bases between the germline ends. Germline CDR1 and CDR2: ENHRY and SYGVKD. It was with 60 Vbeta and 13 Jbeta primers that the PCR ran. The assay was immunoSEQ multiplex PCR, and TCRdb's table has in-frame clones only and misses some. The data show about 200,000 clones, approximately 70% seen once. The study's findings and limits: Earlier results showed most TCR beta V segments being productive about 87% or about 30% of the time.

With regard to this clone: Its cognate antigen is unknown.

This chain uses TRBV10-3 with TRBJ2-1; D might be TRBD1 (5 bases). The TCR comes from a man between 40 and 49 years old in good health and CMV-seropositive. Source material: PBMCs. DNA for the CDR3: TGTGCCATCGGCAGGCAGGGCAACAATGAGCAGTTCTTC. Protein product: CAIGRQGNNEQFF.